The 27 T cell receptor beta chains presented below share a single source sample, sequenced in a study of shared clonotypes between healthy human individuals. Data came from immunoSEQ multiplex PCR; TCRdb stores just in-frame clones and leaves some out. The sample contains 2 million to 2.5 million clones, 85% to 95% of which appear only once. It was CD45RO-negative cells, positively selected for CCR7, that made up naive CD8 cells, with terminally differentiated effector memory CD45RA+ cells excluded. The sequencing input was naive CD8+ T cells from PBMCs. These TCRs come from a man younger than 35 in good health. Some clones in this sample may be carry-over from other donors' samples.

This clone was counted between two and nine times. This chain connects TRBV4-1 to TRBJ1-1; no clear D gene. In germline, CDR1 is MGHRA, CDR2 YSYEKL. The CDR3 totals 15 residues. V was shortened by 5 bases and J by 1 base, with 14 bases between the two germline ends. CDR3 in DNA: TGCGCCAGCAGCGATAATCCGGGTCAGAACACTGAAGCTTTCTTT. Its protein product is CASSDNPGQNTEAFF.

J is TRBJ2-7 and V is TRBV10-3; 9 bases fit TRBD1. Germline CDR1 and CDR2: ENHRY and SYGVKD. The CDR3 spans 15 residues. V lost 3 bases to trimming and J lost 3 bases; unmatched junction nucleotides: 6. CDR3 protein: CAISEGTGLNYEQYF. The DNA for the CDR3 is TGTGCCATCAGTGAAGGGACAGGGCTGAACTACGAGCAGTACTTC.

V is TRBV10-3 and J is TRBJ2-7, with D uncertain. The germline V and J ends were trimmed by 8 bases and 1 base, with 9 bases remaining between them. The CDR3 is made up of 12 amino acids. Looked up from germline, CDR1 is ENHRY and CDR2 is SYGVKD. In nucleotides, the CDR3 is TGTGCCATCGGTAATAGGTCCTACGAGCAGTACTTC. The encoded protein is CAIGNRSYEQYF.

The chain employs TRBV6-5 and TRBJ2-7, with TRBD2 identical over 7 bases. In germline, CDR1 is MNHEY, CDR2 SVGAGI. Trimming cost V 6 bases and J 4 bases; bases outside gene matches: 9. CDR3 length: 14 amino acids. The CDR3: CASSKRDSRYEQYF. In DNA form, the CDR3 reads TGTGCCAGCAGCAAGCGGGACTCCAGATACGAGCAGTACTTC.

V is TRBV28 and J is TRBJ1-2; 7 nucleotides match TRBD1. The CDR3 has 17 residues. With 5 bases clipped from V and 0 bases from J, the junction kept 12 bases outside the gene matches. Germline assignment: CDR1 MDHEN and CDR2 SYDVKM. This CDR3 is CASSPWKGAIPNYGYTF. The CDR3 DNA is TGTGCCAGCAGTCCGTGGAAGGGGGCGATTCCTAACTATGGCTACACCTTC.

This clone was detected once. CDR3 loop: CASSETGSQETQYF. In DNA, the CDR3 is TGTGCCAGCAGCGAAACGGGGTCCCAAGAGACCCAGTACTTC. The chain combines TRBV7-3 with TRBJ2-5; tentatively, D is TRBD2 (5 bases). The CDR3 has 14 amino acids. Deletions cut 5 bases from V and 1 base from J, with 11 bases between. Germline CDR1 reads SGHTA; CDR2 reads FQGTGA.

CDR3 residues: CASSQADLYNEQFF. DNA of the CDR3: TGTGCCAGCAGCCAAGCGGACCTCTACAATGAGCAGTTCTTC. The chain couples TRBV4-2 to TRBJ2-1, with D hard to call. Trimming cost V 1 base and J 3 bases, with 7 bases left between them. Germline assignment: CDR1 LGHNA and CDR2 YNFKEQ. The CDR3 runs to 14 residues.

This clone was observed once. Different DNA sequences within this sample yield the same CDR3. This CDR3 is CASSVASSYEQYF. The CDR3 nucleotides are TGTGCCAGCAGCGTAGCGTCCTCATACGAGCAGTACTTC. The J gene is TRBJ2-7, the V gene TRBV9, with no clear D. Germline V gene lookup returns CDR1 SGDLS and CDR2 YYNGEE. V was trimmed by 0 bases and J by 4 bases, leaving 8 bases between them. CDR3 length: 13 amino acids.

Worth noting for this clone: Other DNA sequences in the sample encode the same CDR3. The V gene is TRBV27, the J gene TRBJ2-7; D might be TRBD2 (6 bases). V gave up 1 base and J gave up 7 bases, with 8 bases separating them. Germline assignment: CDR1 MNHEY and CDR2 SMNVEV (reference sequence). CDR3 length equals 12 residues. The CDR3 sequence: CASSLLGREQYF. The DNA of the CDR3 is TGTGCCAGCAGTTTATTGGGGAGGGAGCAGTACTTC.

The chain has TRBV12-5 and TRBJ2-1, with D possibly being TRBD2 (5 bases). The V gene lost 6 bases and the J gene lost 9 bases, with 21 bases spanning the gap. Germline CDR1 reads LGHNT; CDR2 reads FRNRAP. This CDR3 is 15 amino acids long. The CDR3 DNA reads as TGTGCTAGTGGACTACTAGAGGCTTTGATGGGTGAGCAGTTCTTC. Encoded protein: CASGLLEALMGEQFF.

The chain recombines TRBV30 with TRBJ1-2, with D possibly being TRBD1 (6 bases). Germline V gives CDR1 GTSNPN, CDR2 SVGIG (reference sequence). V was pared by 0 bases and J by 6 bases, with 11 bases between. The CDR3 extends over 13 amino acids. The CDR3 DNA follows: TGTGCCTGGAGTGTTGTGGGGGCAGATGGCTACACCTTC. Translating it yields CAWSVVGADGYTF.

The chain couples TRBV7-3 to TRBJ2-5; 9 bases fit TRBD2. The V and J ends lost 4 bases and 2 bases, in that order; junction bases with no gene match: 20. Germline V gene sequence: CDR1 SGHTA, CDR2 FQGTGA. The CDR3 contains 20 residues. Here the CDR3 reads CASSSPGQREGLAVQETQYF. In DNA, the CDR3 is TGTGCCAGCAGCTCTCCGGGACAACGAGAGGGACTAGCTGTACAAGAGACCCAGTACTTC.

J is TRBJ2-7 and V is TRBV14; TRBD2 agrees at 8 bases. V was clipped by 3 bases and J by 0 bases; unmatched bases: 7. Germline CDR1 and CDR2: SGHDN and FVKESK. The CDR3 is made up of 16 amino acids. CDR3 in DNA: TGTGCCAGCAGCCACTCTCCTAGCGGGCCCTCCTACGAGCAGTACTTC. As protein: CASSHSPSGPSYEQYF.

The chain joins TRBV28 to TRBJ1-1, with TRBD1 as a possible D gene (5 bases). V was cut by 7 bases and J by 1 base, with 16 bases left in between. CDR3 length: 15 residues. CDR1 and CDR2 (germline): MDHEN, SYDVKM. This CDR3 is CASNKRTGANTEAFF. The CDR3 DNA follows: TGTGCCAGCAATAAAAGAACCGGGGCGAACACTGAAGCTTTCTTT. Full variable domain (missing parts from reference TRBV28 and TRBJ1-1): DVKVTQSSRYLVKRTGEKVFLECVQDMDHENMFWYRQDPGLGLRLIYFSYDVKMKEKGDIPEGYSVSREKKERFSLILESASTNQTSMYLCASNKRTGANTEAFFGQGTRLTVV.

In the case of this clone: The sample has other DNA sequences that encode this CDR3 too. This CDR3 is CASSLDRYEQYF. Here the CDR3 DNA reads TGTGCCAGCAGCTTAGACCGCTACGAGCAGTACTTC. This chain joins TRBV11-2 and TRBJ2-7; D ambiguous. The CDR3 contains 12 residues. V shed 0 bases and J shed 3 bases, with 3 bases lying between them. Germline CDR1 is SGHAT and CDR2 is FQNNGV. The full variable domain, with the rest looked up from reference TRBV11-2 and TRBJ2-7, is EAGVAQSPRYKIIEKRQSVAFWCNPISGHATLYWYQQILGQGPKLLIQFQNNGVVDDSQLPKDRFSAERLKGVDSTLKIQPAKLEDSAVYLCASSLDRYEQYFGPGTRLTVT.

Concerning this clone: This specimen includes other DNA sequences encoding the same CDR3. The chain is built from TRBV7-9 and TRBJ1-5; the D is unclear. V gave up 4 bases and J gave up 0 bases, with 7 bases separating them. CDR3 size: 14 residues. Germline V gene sequence: CDR1 SEHNR, CDR2 FQNEAQ (reference sequence). DNA for the CDR3: TGTGCCAGCAGCTCCGGAGGTAGCAATCAGCCCCAGCATTTT. Translated: CASSSGGSNQPQHF.

V gene TRBV7-9 combines with J gene TRBJ2-7, with 7 bases fitting TRBD2. There are 16 residues in the CDR3. Germline CDR1 SEHNR, CDR2 FQNEAQ (reference sequence). Trimming at V came to 4 bases and at J to 3 bases, leaving 12 bases not matched to a gene. The CDR3 DNA follows: TGTGCCAGCAGCTCAAGCCGTGGCGGGAGAGGCTACGAGCAGTACTTC. Amino acid sequence: CASSSSRGGRGYEQYF. The full variable domain, in which reference TRBV7-9 and TRBJ2-7 provide the parts outside the CDR3, is DTGVSQNPRHKITKRGQNVTFRCDPISEHNRLYWYRQTLGQGPEFLTYFQNEAQLEKSRLLSDRFSAERPKGSFSTLEIQRTEQGDSAMYLCASSSSRGGRGYEQYFGPGTRLTVT.

The V gene is TRBV4-2, the J gene TRBJ2-3; 7 nucleotides line up with TRBD2. CDR1 is LGHNA and CDR2 is YNFKEQ in the germline V gene. Germline trimming cut 7 bases from V and 2 bases from J; bases unmatched to any gene: 6. CDR3 length: 14 amino acids. CDR3 sequence: CASTGGGFTDTQYF. The CDR3 DNA reads TGTGCCAGCACCGGGGGAGGGTTCACAGATACGCAGTATTTT.

The chain uses TRBV19 and TRBJ2-1; D is ambiguous. Per germline, CDR1 LNHDA and CDR2 SQIVND (reference sequence). CDR3 length: 12 residues. Trimming stripped 4 bases from V and 6 bases from J, with 7 bases between. Here the CDR3 reads CASSKSANEQFF. Here the CDR3 DNA reads TGTGCCAGTAGTAAAAGTGCCAATGAGCAGTTCTTC.

About this clone: The sample has other DNA sequences that encode this CDR3 too. The chain carries TRBV19 and TRBJ2-7; 8 bases map to TRBD1. The germline V gene has CDR1 LNHDA and CDR2 SQIVND (reference sequence). With V trimmed by 4 bases and J by 3 bases, 8 bases remained unmatched. The length of the CDR3 is 15 residues. The CDR3 here is CASSTRQGSVYEQYF. The DNA of the CDR3 is TGTGCCAGTAGTACTCGACAGGGGTCGGTCTACGAGCAGTACTTC.

This chain uses TRBV28 with TRBJ2-5; 13 bases are shared with TRBD2. The CDR3 runs to 16 residues. The trim removed 6 bases at V and 5 bases at J, leaving 9 bases unmatched. Per germline, CDR1 MDHEN and CDR2 SYDVKM. CDR3 residues: CASSNGLAGVPETQYF. DNA of the CDR3: TGTGCCAGCAGCAACGGACTAGCGGGAGTACCCGAGACCCAGTACTTC.

The chain employs TRBV27 and TRBJ2-3; 10 positions agree with TRBD1. Germline-derived CDR1 and CDR2 are MNHEY and SMNVEV (reference sequence). The CDR3 is made up of 19 amino acids. The V gene end was trimmed by 2 bases and the J gene end by 3 bases; junction bases not matched to a gene: 14. CDR3 sequence reads: CASSLKARDRGFGTDTQYF. The DNA of the CDR3 is TGTGCCAGCAGTTTAAAAGCTCGGGACAGGGGATTTGGAACAGATACGCAGTATTTT.

The chain carries TRBV7-8 and TRBJ2-7; TRBD1 matches 8 bases. CDR3 length: 15 residues. Germline CDR1 reads SGHVS; CDR2 reads FQNEAQ. V lost 4 bases and J lost 4; bases outside the gene matches: 9. CDR3 sequence reads: CASSSQDRAGYEQYF. DNA of the CDR3: TGTGCCAGCAGCTCCCAGGACAGGGCGGGTTACGAGCAGTACTTC.

As concerns this clone: Other DNA sequences in the same sample also yield this CDR3. This chain links TRBV28 with TRBJ1-3; D ambiguous. The CDR3 runs 14 residues. The V end lost 2 bases, the J end lost 2 bases, and 7 bases lay between the germline ends. Germline V gene lookup returns CDR1 MDHEN and CDR2 SYDVKM. CDR3 nucleotides: TGTGCCAGCAGTTTACCAGGCGCTGGAAACACCATATATTTT. Protein product: CASSLPGAGNTIYF.

The chain combines TRBV11-2 with TRBJ2-1; 9 bases align to TRBD2. There are 15 residues in the CDR3. V gave up 2 bases and J gave up 7 bases; unmatched junction bases: 6. Germline assignment: CDR1 SGHAT and CDR2 FQNNGV. The CDR3 sequence: CASSLRPSGTNEQFF. CDR3 in DNA: TGTGCCAGCAGCTTACGGCCTAGCGGGACAAATGAGCAGTTCTTC.

V and J are TRBV29-1 and TRBJ2-4; D gene ambiguous. Germline V gives CDR1 SQVTM, CDR2 ANQGSEA. V lost 1 base, J lost 0 bases, and 7 bases lay in between. The CDR3 contains 14 residues. CDR3 DNA sequence: TGCAGCGTTGAAGGGCAGCTAGCCAAAAACATTCAGTACTTC. Its translation is CSVEGQLAKNIQYF.

A note on this clone: Other nucleotide sequences in the sample specify the same CDR3. This chain links TRBV5-6 with TRBJ2-1; TRBD1 is a possible D gene (6 bases). Trimming removed 0 bases at V and 4 bases at J, with 8 bases between. Germline CDR1 and CDR2: SGHDT and YYEEEE. This CDR3 region has 14 residues. CDR3 loop: CASSLGTGYNEQFF. CDR3 bases: TGTGCCAGCAGCTTGGGCACAGGGTACAATGAGCAGTTCTTC.